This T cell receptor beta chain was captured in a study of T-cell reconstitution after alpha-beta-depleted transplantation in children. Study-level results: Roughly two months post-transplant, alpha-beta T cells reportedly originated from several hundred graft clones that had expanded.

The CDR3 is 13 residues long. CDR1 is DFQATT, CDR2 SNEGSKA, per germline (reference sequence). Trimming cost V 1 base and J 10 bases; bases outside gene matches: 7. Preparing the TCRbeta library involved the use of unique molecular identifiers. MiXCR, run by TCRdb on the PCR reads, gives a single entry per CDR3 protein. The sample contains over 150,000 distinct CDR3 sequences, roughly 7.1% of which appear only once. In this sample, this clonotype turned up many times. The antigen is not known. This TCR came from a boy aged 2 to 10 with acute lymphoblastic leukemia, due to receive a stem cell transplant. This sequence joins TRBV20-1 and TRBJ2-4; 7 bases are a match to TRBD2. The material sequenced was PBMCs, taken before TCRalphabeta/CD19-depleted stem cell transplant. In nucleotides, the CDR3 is TGCAGTGCTAGAGGGACCGGGACTAAAATTCAGTACTTC. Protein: CSARGTGTKIQYF.